This T cell receptor beta chain comes out of a study of blood T cell repertoires in COVID-19. Repertoires were generated with immunoSEQ multiplex PCR, while TCRdb's copy carries only in-frame clones and drops some. The sample records 150,000 to 200,000 clones, around 86% being singletons. CDR3 size: 16 residues. V shed 3 bases, J shed 1 base, and the junction held 1 base outside the gene matches. Germline CDR1 is SGHNT and CDR2 is YYREEE (reference sequence). The clonotype comes from a man between 65 and 79 years old with acute or convalescent COVID-19. The sequenced sample was peripheral blood. The V and J genes are TRBV5-4 and TRBJ2-3; 14 bases line up with TRBD2. The CDR3 is CASSWGLAGGTDTQYF. The CDR3 nucleotides are TGTGCCAGCAGCTGGGGACTAGCGGGGGGCACAGATACGCAGTATTTT. The full variable domain, completed using reference TRBV5-4 and TRBJ2-3, is ETGVTQSPTHLIKTRGQQVTLRCSSQSGHNTVSWYQQALGQGPQFIFQYYREEENGRGNFPPRFSGLQFPNYSSELNVNALELDDSALYLCASSWGLAGGTDTQYFGPGTRLTVL.